The clone carrying this T cell receptor beta chain was recorded many times. Reverse transcribed after extraction, RNA yielded cDNA as the sequencing template. The data were produced by immunoSEQ multiplex PCR, yet TCRdb's version contains in-frame clones alone and is incomplete. The sample has fewer than 250,000 clones, 40% to 55% seen once. This sample is drawn from a study of CD8+ T cells in alopecia areata. Treatment denoted: oral pan-JAK inhibitor, 5-10 mg twice daily. Isolation of CD4+ and CD8+ T cells from PBMCs was achieved by sorting. The CDR3 has 14 amino acids. From germline, CDR1 is SGHTA and CDR2 FQGNSA. The germline V and J ends were trimmed by 3 bases and 5 bases, with 13 bases remaining between them.

V and J are TRBV7-2 and TRBJ2-5; possibly TRBD2 for D (6 bases). Here the sequenced sample was CD4+ T cells sorted from blood, taken around week 36, from a patient treated with tofacitinib. This TCR came from a human donor with alopecia areata. The CDR3 spells CASSFGTGWETQYF. The CDR3 DNA sequence: TGTGCCAGCAGCTTTGGGACTGGCTGGGAGACCCAGTACTTC. Using reference TRBV7-2 and TRBJ2-5 for the parts outside the CDR3, the full variable domain is GAGVSQSPSNKVTEKGKDVELRCDPISGHTALYWYRQSLGQGLEFLIYFQGNSAPDKSGLPSDRFSAERTGGSVSTLTIQRTQQEDSAVYLCASSFGTGWETQYFGPGTRLLVL.